This TCR beta chain was captured by sequencing in a study of blood T cell repertoires in COVID-19. At the level of the study: COVID-19 samples, acute and convalescent, were from the United States, Italy and Spain. T cells, B-cell-depleted T cells, or PBMCs provided the cDNA or gDNA that served as material.

Unmatched junction bases numbered 7, after V lost 6 bases and J lost 10 bases. Germline V gene data show CDR1 as WNHNN and CDR2 as SYGVQD (reference sequence). The CDR3 is 13 amino acids. Authors' analysis steps: It was from reference gene primer amplification that nucleated cell counts were estimated. Assay used: immunoSEQ multiplex PCR; TCRdb lists only in-frame clones, some missing. V and J calls and clone size are as listed in that table; D and trimming were resolved from the DNA. The table lists 150,000 or so clones, approximately 90% of them singletons. The sequence derives from a human donor in a cohort sampled during active COVID-19. The sequenced material came from peripheral blood. V and J are TRBV10-1 and TRBJ1-4; 8 bases fit TRBD1. The CDR3 DNA sequence: TGCGCCAGCAGGCGGGACAGGTCAAGAAAACTGTTTTTT. This gives the protein CASRRDRSRKLFF.